This record concerns one T cell receptor beta chain sequence. The antigen remains undetermined. These data originate in a study of cytomegalovirus exposure and HLA in healthy donors. Study details: A subsequent analysis reported that the roughly 120 validation repertoires were produced on the same platform that had also been used for the 666 first-cohort repertoires.

Clones were sequenced by immunoSEQ multiplex PCR, and TCRdb holds only the in-frame ones, with some missing. The sample lists hundreds of thousands of clones, 75% to 90% seen once, with about 6% in the top ten. The CDR3 contains 12 residues. Trimming stripped 5 bases from V and 2 bases from J, with 8 bases between. The germline CDR1 and CDR2 sequences are SGHRS and YFSETQ. Study observations and caveats: A few chains tied to CMV proved CMV antigen-specific in vitro. TCR beta chains numbering 150 to 200 were designated cytomegalovirus-associated. Published work reported that the classifier diagnosed cytomegalovirus status with high specificity and sensitivity.

The TCR was taken from a woman aged 18-30 years in good health and CMV-seronegative. The sequencing sample was made of PBMCs. J is TRBJ2-7 and V is TRBV5-1, with no clear D. DNA of the CDR3: TGCGCCAGCAGGGGTGGGGCCTACGAGCAGTACTTC. This translates into CASRGGAYEQYF.